This TCR beta chain was recovered during a study of OX40 agonist ivuxolimab in advanced cancers. Study-level background: Age averaged around 59 years (range roughly 20 to 90), and roughly 80% were male. General study findings and limits: Some nonresponders also had low normalized T-cell clonal expansion. People who partly responded at 0.1-3.0 mg/kg had some of the least clonal expansion seen.

Produced via immunoSEQ multiplex PCR; TCRdb's table is partial and in-frame only. The data show about 73,000 clones, with 65% to 90% seen just once and 0.65% to 0.9% held by the top ten. From germline, CDR1 is MDHEN and CDR2 SYDVKM. Trimming cost V 5 bases and J 3 bases, with 14 bases left between them. The CDR3 covers 15 residues. Concerning this clone itself: Its antigen remains unknown.

Autoimmune disease history or systemic immunosuppression disqualified patients. V and J are TRBV28 and TRBJ2-4, with D possibly TRBD2 on 6 matching bases. The material was CD4+ or CD8+ T cells sorted from blood, obtained in a trial of the OX40 agonist ivuxolimab. The sequence was obtained from an adult with an advanced solid tumor such as melanoma, head and neck, liver or kidney cancer. This CDR3 reads CASSPSGGVKNIQYF. In DNA form, the CDR3 reads TGTGCCAGCAGTCCCTCAGGAGGGGTCAAAAACATTCAGTACTTC. Full variable domain (rest looked up from reference TRBV28 and TRBJ2-4): DVKVTQSSRYLVKRTGEKVFLECVQDMDHENMFWYRQDPGLGLRLIYFSYDVKMKEKGDIPEGYSVSREKKERFSLILESASTNQTSMYLCASSPSGGVKNIQYFGAGTRLSVL.